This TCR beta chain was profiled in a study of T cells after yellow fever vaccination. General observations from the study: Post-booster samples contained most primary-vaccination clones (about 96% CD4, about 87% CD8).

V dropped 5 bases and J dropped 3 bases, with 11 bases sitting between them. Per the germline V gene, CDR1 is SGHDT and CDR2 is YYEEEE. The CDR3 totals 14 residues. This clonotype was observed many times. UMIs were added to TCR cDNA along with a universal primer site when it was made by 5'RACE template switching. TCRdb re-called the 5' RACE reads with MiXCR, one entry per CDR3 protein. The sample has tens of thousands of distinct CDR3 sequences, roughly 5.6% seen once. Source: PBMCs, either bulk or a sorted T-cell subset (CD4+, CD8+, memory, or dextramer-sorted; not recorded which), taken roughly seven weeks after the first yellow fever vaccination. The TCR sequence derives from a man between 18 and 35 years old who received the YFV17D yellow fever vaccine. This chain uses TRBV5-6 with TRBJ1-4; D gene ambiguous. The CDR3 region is CASSFRAPNEKLFF. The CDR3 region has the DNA TGTGCCAGCAGTTTCCGGGCCCCTAATGAAAAACTGTTTTTT.